The TCR beta chain described here comes from a study of cytomegalovirus exposure and HLA in healthy donors. Findings and limits, study-wide: Available immune exposure information was restricted to CMV serostatus only. In an earlier analysis, productive rearrangement rates for most beta V segments clustered near 87% or 30%.

A remark on this clone: The antigen remains unidentified.

The CDR3 covers 15 residues. V was clipped by 1 base and J by 4 bases, with 10 bases between them. The germline gives CDR1 KGHSH, CDR2 LQKENI. The PCR used 60 Vbeta and 13 Jbeta primers. Original analysis: The authors later counted roughly 76 million unique TCR beta chains, some 11 million of them shared. The table came from immunoSEQ multiplex PCR; TCRdb's copy has only in-frame clones and leaves some out. From that table come the V and J calls and clone size; the DNA was used to work out D and trimming. The table shows fewer than 100,000 clones, with 60% to 80% occurring only once. This clonotype was obtained from a female donor in good health and CMV-seronegative. Sequencing was performed on PBMCs. The genes are TRBV18 and TRBJ2-2, with a possible D match to TRBD2 (5 bases). This CDR3 is CASSPRAESTGELFF. In DNA form, the CDR3 reads TGTGCCAGCTCACCACGAGCGGAATCCACCGGGGAGCTGTTTTTT.